This TCR beta chain emerged from a study of PD-L1 blockade in urothelial cancer. Turning to the study itself: Across tumor samples, the median number of T cells reached over a thousand.

Germline V lookup: CDR1 MNHGY, CDR2 SAAAGT. The trim removed 4 bases at V and 2 bases at J, leaving 10 bases unmatched. The CDR3 spans 16 residues. The investigators introduced synthetic TCR analog templates into each PCR as spikes. Housekeeping gene amplification provided the quantification of FFPE tumor DNA. Generated by immunoSEQ multiplex PCR, the TCRdb table keeps only in-frame clones and is missing some. The table has 30,000 to 40,000 clones, about a third seen once. Findings and caveats of the study: The study found more tumor-infiltrating T lymphocytes in patients with durable benefit.

This clone was counted only a few times. Its antigen is undetermined. This sequence joins TRBV6-8 and TRBJ2-7; 8 bases fit TRBD1. This sample comprised tumor tissue, obtained before atezolizumab (anti-PD-L1) treatment. This TCR was sampled from a man between 60 and 75 years old with urothelial cancer. The chain's CDR3 is CASSSDRVISPYEQYF. In DNA form, the CDR3 reads TGTGCCAGCAGTTCGGACAGGGTAATCTCCCCCTACGAGCAGTACTTC.